This T cell receptor beta chain was retrieved from a study of shared clonotypes between healthy human individuals. Study overall: Serving as donors were a couple of women and a few men, whose ages spanned 18 to 49. Findings and limits, study-wide: Enrolling few donors narrowed the genetic and exposure-history diversity that was represented.

CDR1 is LNHNV and CDR2 is YYDKDF in the germline V gene (reference sequence). CDR3 length equals 16 residues. Between the trimmed V and J ends, which lost 3 bases and 3 bases, there was a span of 17 bases. This clone was found once. The antigen is undetermined. Deep-level running was used for the assay. Splitting of each subset's genomic DNA was done evenly across several immunoSEQ plates. Clones were sequenced by immunoSEQ multiplex PCR, and TCRdb holds only the in-frame ones, with some missing. The sample records some 470,000 clones, 70% to 80% being singletons. Input material: PBMCs. The clonotype comes from a woman aged 40-49 years in good health. Some clones in this sample may be carry-over from other donors' samples. The rearrangement joins TRBV15 to TRBJ1-1; tentatively, D is TRBD1 (6 bases). CDR3 sequence reads: CATSSRDNRRDTEAFF. Here the CDR3 DNA reads TGTGCCACCAGCAGCCGGGACAACCGAAGGGACACTGAAGCTTTCTTT. The whole variable domain, filled in from reference TRBV15 and TRBJ1-1, reads DAMVIQNPRYQVTQFGKPVTLSCSQTLNHNVMYWYQQKSSQAPKLLFHYYDKDFNNEADTPDNFQSRRPNTSFCFLDIRSPGLGDTAMYLCATSSRDNRRDTEAFFGQGTRLTVV.